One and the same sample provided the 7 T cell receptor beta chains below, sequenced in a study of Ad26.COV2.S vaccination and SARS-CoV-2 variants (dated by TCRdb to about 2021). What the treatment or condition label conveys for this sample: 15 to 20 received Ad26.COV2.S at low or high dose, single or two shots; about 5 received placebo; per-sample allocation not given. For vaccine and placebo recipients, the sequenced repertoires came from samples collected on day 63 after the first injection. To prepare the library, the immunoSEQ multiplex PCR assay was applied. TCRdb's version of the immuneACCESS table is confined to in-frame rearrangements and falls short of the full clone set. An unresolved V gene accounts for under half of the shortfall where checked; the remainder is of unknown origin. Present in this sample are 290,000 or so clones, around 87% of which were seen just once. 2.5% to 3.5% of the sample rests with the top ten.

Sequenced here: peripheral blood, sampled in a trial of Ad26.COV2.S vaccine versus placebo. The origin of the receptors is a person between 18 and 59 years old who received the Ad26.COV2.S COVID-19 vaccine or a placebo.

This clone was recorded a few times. Here the CDR3 reads CASSEDSINYGYTF. As DNA, the CDR3 is TGTGCCAGCAGTGAAGACAGTATCAACTATGGCTACACCTTC. The V call is TRBV2, the J call TRBJ1-2; D is unclear. From germline, CDR1 is SNHLY and CDR2 FYNNEI. The CDR3 has 14 residues. The ends were cut back, 1 base at V and 2 bases at J, with 8 bases in the middle.

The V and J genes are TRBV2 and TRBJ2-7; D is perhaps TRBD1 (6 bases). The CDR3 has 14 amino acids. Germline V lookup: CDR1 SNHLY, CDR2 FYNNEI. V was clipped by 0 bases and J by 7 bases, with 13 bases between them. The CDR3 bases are TGTGCCAGCAGTGAAGCGGGGGCGAGTTGGGAGCAGTACTTC. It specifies CASSEAGASWEQYF.

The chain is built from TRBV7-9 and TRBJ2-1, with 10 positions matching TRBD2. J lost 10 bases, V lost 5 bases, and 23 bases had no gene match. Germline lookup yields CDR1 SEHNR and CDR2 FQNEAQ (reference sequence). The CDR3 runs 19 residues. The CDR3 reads CASSPKTGFKREGIGEQFF. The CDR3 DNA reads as TGTGCCAGCAGCCCTAAGACAGGATTTAAGCGGGAGGGCATCGGGGAGCAGTTCTTC.

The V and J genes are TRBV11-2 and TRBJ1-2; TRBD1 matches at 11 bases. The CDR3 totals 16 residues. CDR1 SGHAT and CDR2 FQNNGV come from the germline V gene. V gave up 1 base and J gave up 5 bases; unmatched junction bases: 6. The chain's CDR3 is CASSLAGTGGKYGYTF. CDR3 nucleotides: TGTGCCAGCAGCTTAGCCGGGACAGGGGGAAAATATGGCTACACCTTC.

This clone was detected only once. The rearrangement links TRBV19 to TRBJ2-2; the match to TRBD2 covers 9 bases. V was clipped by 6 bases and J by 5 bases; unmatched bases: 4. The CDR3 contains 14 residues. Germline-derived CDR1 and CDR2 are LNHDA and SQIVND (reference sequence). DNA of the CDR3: TGTGCCAGTAGACCTAGCGGGACGACCGGGGAGCTGTTTTTT. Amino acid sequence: CASRPSGTTGELFF.

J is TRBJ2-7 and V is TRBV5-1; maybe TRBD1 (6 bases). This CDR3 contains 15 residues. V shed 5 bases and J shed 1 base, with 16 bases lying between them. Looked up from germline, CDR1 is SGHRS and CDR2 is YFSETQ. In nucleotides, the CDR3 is TGCGCCAGCAGTTCCGTCAGGGGCCCTTCCTACGAGCAGTACTTC. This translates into CASSSVRGPSYEQYF. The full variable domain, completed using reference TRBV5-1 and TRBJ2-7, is KAGVTQTPRYLIKTRGQQVTLSCSPISGHRSVSWYQQTPGQGLQFLFEYFSETQRNKGNFPGRFSGRQFSNSRSEMNVSTLELGDSALYLCASSSVRGPSYEQYFGPGTRLTVT.

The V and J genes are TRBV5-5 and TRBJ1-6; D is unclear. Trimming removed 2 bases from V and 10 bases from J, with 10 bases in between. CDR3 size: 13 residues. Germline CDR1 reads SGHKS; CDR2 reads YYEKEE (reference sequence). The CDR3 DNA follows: TGTGCCAGCAGCTTTGATCCCGGCTCACCCCTCCACTTT. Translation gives CASSFDPGSPLHF.